This entry describes one T cell receptor beta chain. This specimen comes from a study of control samples from healthy donors and cancer patients. Sequenced by immunoSEQ multiplex PCR; TCRdb stores in-frame clones only, minus some. The data hold 80,000 or so clones, with roughly 92% observed a single time. The source is a woman between 40 and 55 years old in good health. Sequenced: blood.

Here the CDR3 DNA reads TGTGCCACCAGTGACGAGTTAGGGGGCCGTGGCTACACCTTC. Translating gives CATSDELGGRGYTF. This chain joins TRBV24-1 and TRBJ1-2; 7 bases align to TRBD1. Germline assignment: CDR1 KGHDR and CDR2 SFDVKD. J lost 7 bases, V lost 4 bases, and 8 bases had no gene match. This CDR3 is built from 14 residues.